This T cell receptor beta chain stems from a study of blood T cell dynamics during melanoma immunotherapy. Time point reported: week 3, after first cycle of checkpoint inhibitor. In germline, CDR1 is LNHDA, CDR2 SQIVND (reference sequence). CDR3 size: 15 residues. After removal of 4 bases from V and 7 bases from J, the junction contained 9 bases not matched to a gene. Measured with immunoSEQ multiplex PCR; TCRdb has only the in-frame clones, and not every one. The sample carries 10,000 to 13,000 clones, over 80% recorded once. This clone was seen only once. The J gene is TRBJ1-2, the V gene TRBV19; TRBD1 matches at 10 bases. The TCR originated in a human donor with melanoma. This specimen was blood, taken from a patient treated with checkpoint blockade. For the CDR3, the DNA is TGTGCCAGTAGTACACCGGGACAGGGGCCAACTGGCTACACCTTC. Translated, it gives CASSTPGQGPTGYTF.